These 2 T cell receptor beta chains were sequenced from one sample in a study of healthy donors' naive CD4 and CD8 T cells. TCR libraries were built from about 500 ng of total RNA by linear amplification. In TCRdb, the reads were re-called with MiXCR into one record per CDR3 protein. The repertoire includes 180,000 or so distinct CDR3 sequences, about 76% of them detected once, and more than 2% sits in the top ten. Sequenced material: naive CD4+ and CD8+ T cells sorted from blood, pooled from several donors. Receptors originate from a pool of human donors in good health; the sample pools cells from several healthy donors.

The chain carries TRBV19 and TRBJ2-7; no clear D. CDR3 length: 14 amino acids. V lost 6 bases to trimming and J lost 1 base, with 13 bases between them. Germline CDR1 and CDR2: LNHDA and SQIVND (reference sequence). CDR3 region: CASSPMGTSYEQYF. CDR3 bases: TGTGCCAGTAGCCCTATGGGCACTTCCTACGAGCAGTACTTC.

CDR3 coding DNA: TGCAGTGCTAGCCCTAGTGGGGTCTATGGCTACACCTTC. This gives the protein CSASPSGVYGYTF. The chain couples TRBV20-1 to TRBJ1-2; no clear D. The CDR3 is 13 residues long. Trimming pared 3 bases from V and 4 bases from J, leaving 12 bases between. Germline CDR1 is DFQATT and CDR2 is SNEGSKA (reference sequence).